The clone carrying this TCR beta chain occurred once. This entry belongs to a study of a mutant IDH1 vaccine in newly diagnosed glioma. Stated time point: baseline, week 1 (first vaccination visit). Described treatment: pre-vaccination baseline after standard-of-care therapy. Those who donated had recent WHO grade 3 or 4 IDH1-mutant, ATRX-lost astrocytomas. Germline lookup yields CDR1 SGHNT and CDR2 YENEEA. The V segment lost 5 bases and the J segment 3 bases; nucleotides outside the gene matches: 5. The CDR3 is 14 residues long. Sequencing was performed with immunoSEQ multiplex PCR; in TCRdb, only in-frame clones are kept and a portion is missing. The sample records approximately 100,000 clones, over 85% being singletons.

The sequencing here drew on PBMCs, taken from a glioma patient treated with radiotherapy, temozolomide or both. This chain connects TRBV11-3 to TRBJ2-7, with TRBD1 identical over 9 bases. The TCR sequence derives from a woman between 45 and 65 years old with glioma. The DNA for the CDR3 is TGTGCCAGCAGCATCGGGACAGGGAACTACGAGCAGTACTTC. Protein: CASSIGTGNYEQYF.